Listed below are T cell receptor beta chains from one sample, sequenced in a study of shared clonotypes between healthy human individuals. Assay used: immunoSEQ multiplex PCR; TCRdb lists only in-frame clones, some missing. The table records around 1,000,000 clones, around 77% of them present only once. Sequenced sample: memory CD4+ T cells from PBMCs. The receptors were gathered from a man aged 18 to 29 in good health. Some clones in this sample may be carry-over from other donors' samples. CDR3s include the opening cysteine and the closing phenylalanine or tryptophan. D genes are given only for firm matches. Size is omitted from some rows. Given values are once, few, many or a class for expanded clones.

.,TRBJ2-1,TRBV4-2,.,CASSQPVTPYNEQFF,TGTGCCAGCAGCCAACCGGTGACTCCCTACAATGAGCAGTTCTTC
.,TRBJ1-4,TRBV4-2,.,CASSQDGAGGNEKLFF,TGTGCCAGCAGCCAAGATGGGGCGGGTGGAAATGAAAAACTGTTTTTT
TRBD1,TRBJ1-4,TRBV28,.,CASRVAGTGGREKLFF,TGTGCCAGCAGGGTGGCCGGGACAGGGGGTCGAGAAAAACTGTTTTTT
.,TRBJ2-7,TRBV30,.,CAWSVLRYEQYF,TGTGCCTGGAGTGTACTGCGGTACGAGCAGTACTTC
TRBD1,TRBJ1-4,TRBV29-1,.,CSVEAGTGGRSGLFF,TGCAGCGTTGAGGCGGGGACAGGGGGCCGGAGTGGCCTGTTTTTT
TRBD2,TRBJ2-7,TRBV27,.,CASSLEPPGLAGNYEQYF,TGTGCCAGCAGTTTAGAACCCCCCGGCCTAGCGGGGAACTACGAGCAGTACTTC
.,TRBJ2-7,TRBV7-2,.,CASSSAGGREHPYEQYF,TGTGCCAGCAGCTCCGCTGGGGGACGGGAACACCCCTACGAGCAGTACTTC
.,TRBJ2-5,TRBV11-2,few,CASTLGGGSETQYF,TGTGCCAGCACCCTAGGAGGGGGATCAGAGACCCAGTACTTC
.,TRBJ2-3,TRBV4-3,.,CASSQLYQSTDTQYF,TGCGCCAGCAGCCAACTTTATCAAAGCACAGATACGCAGTATTTT
.,TRBJ1-5,TRBV15,.,CATSREYGSNQPQHF,TGTGCCACCAGCAGAGAGTACGGTAGCAATCAGCCCCAGCATTTT
.,TRBJ2-1,TRBV5-4,once,CASSGRRANGGNEQFF,TGTGCCAGCAGTGGGCGGCGAGCAAATGGAGGCAATGAGCAGTTCTTC
TRBD1,TRBJ2-7,TRBV5-1,many,CASSLSRDRPSLASYEQYF,TGCGCCAGCAGCTTGTCCCGGGACAGACCATCCTTGGCCTCCTACGAGCAGTACTTC
.,TRBJ1-4,TRBV28,once,CASSITGLGFRRLFF,TGTGCCAGCAGTATCACGGGTTTAGGGTTTCGTAGACTGTTTTTT
TRBD1,TRBJ1-5,TRBV4-1,.,CASSQDRLAGGDQPQHF,TGCGCCAGCAGCCAAGATCGATTGGCAGGGGGCGATCAGCCCCAGCATTTT
.,TRBJ2-6,TRBV7-9,.,CASSRLIGAGANVLTF,TGTGCCAGCAGCCGCCTGATCGGGGCTGGGGCCAACGTCCTGACTTTC
.,TRBJ2-7,TRBV6-6,.,CASSYQLGGHEQYF,TGTGCCAGCAGTTACCAATTAGGCGGCCACGAGCAGTACTTC
.,TRBJ2-2,TRBV10-1,.,CATARFRGTGELFF,TGCGCCACCGCACGATTCCGGGGAACCGGGGAGCTGTTTTTT
TRBD2,TRBJ2-2,TRBV5-4,.,CASFGLAPNTGELFF,TGTGCCAGCTTTGGACTAGCGCCGAACACCGGGGAGCTGTTTTTT
TRBD2,TRBJ2-3,TRBV9,.,CASSLGTSGVGDTQYF,TGTGCCAGCAGCCTAGGGACTAGCGGGGTTGGAGATACGCAGTATTTT
.,TRBJ1-2,TRBV7-2,.,CASSLTEAVGYTF,TGTGCCAGCAGCTTGACGGAGGCGGTTGGCTACACCTTC
.,TRBJ2-7,TRBV11-2,.,CASSFRDEQYF,TGTGCCAGCAGCTTTCGGGACGAGCAGTACTTC
TRBD2,TRBJ2-5,TRBV5-4,once,CASKPGTTSMETQYF,TGTGCCAGCAAGCCCGGGACTACGTCGATGGAGACCCAGTACTTC
.,TRBJ1-2,TRBV6-6,.,CASQRRQGPNYGYTF,TGTGCCAGCCAAAGGCGGCAGGGCCCTAACTATGGCTACACCTTC
.,TRBJ2-1,TRBV6-5,.,CASSYGGGLYNEQFF,TGTGCCAGCAGTTACGGAGGGGGGCTTTACAATGAGCAGTTCTTC
.,TRBJ2-1,TRBV28,many,CASSALWQNNEQFF,TGTGCCAGCAGTGCCTTATGGCAGAACAATGAGCAGTTCTTC
.,TRBJ2-2,TRBV7-8,.,CASSSQPGPSTGELFF,TGTGCCAGCAGCTCCCAACCGGGACCGTCAACCGGGGAGCTGTTTTTT
.,TRBJ1-2,TRBV6-5,.,CASSYSPGSYGYTF,TGTGCCAGCAGTTACTCCCCCGGCAGCTATGGCTACACCTTC
TRBD1,TRBJ1-6,TRBV5-4,.,CASSRQGPAEAPLHF,TGTGCCAGCAGCCGACAGGGCCCGGCTGAGGCACCCCTCCACTTT
.,TRBJ2-5,TRBV4-1,.,CASSQVGSARRTQYF,TGCGCCAGCAGCCAAGTAGGTAGCGCCCGGAGGACCCAGTACTTC
.,TRBJ1-1,TRBV2,.,CASSVQSPTEAFF,TGTGCCAGCAGTGTCCAGAGCCCCACTGAAGCTTTCTTT
.,TRBJ2-2,TRBV9,.,CASSVFIGELFF,TGTGCCAGCAGCGTATTTATCGGGGAGCTGTTTTTT